A single sample is the source of the 32 T cell receptor beta chains below, sequenced in a study of blood T cell repertoires in COVID-19 (TCRdb year 2020). Receptors were amplified or captured by the immunoSEQ multiplex PCR assay. TCRdb's version of the immuneACCESS table is confined to in-frame rearrangements and falls short of the full clone set. An unresolved V gene accounts for under half of the shortfall where checked; the remainder is of unknown origin. The sample table lists approximately 170,000 clones, just under 85% of them with a count of one. Of the sample, roughly 2.5% falls within the top ten clones. The material sequenced was peripheral blood. Source of these receptors: a woman aged 80 or over with COVID-19, enrolled during active disease.

The gene calls are TRBV6-5 and TRBJ2-7, with 11 bases lining up with TRBD2. Germline lookup yields CDR1 MNHEY and CDR2 SVGAGI. This CDR3 comprises 14 residues. The junction had 10 bases not matched to a gene; V was cut back by 3 bases and J by 12 bases. The CDR3 nucleotides read TGTGCCAGCAGTTATAGCGGGAGGGCGAGTTCGCTGTACTTC. Residues: CASSYSGRASSLYF.

This clone was picked up one time. The CDR3 DNA reads as TGTGCCACCAGCAGAGGAGGGAGTGGGGGCACAGATACGCAGTATTTT. Its protein is CATSRGGSGGTDTQYF. This chain connects TRBV15 to TRBJ2-3, with a tentative D call TRBD2 (5 bases). Germline V lookup: CDR1 LNHNV, CDR2 YYDKDF (reference sequence). V dropped 1 base and J dropped 1 base, with 12 bases sitting between them. The CDR3 is 16 residues long.

The V gene is TRBV28, the J gene TRBJ1-6; TRBD1 might be the D (6 bases). Per germline, CDR1 MDHEN and CDR2 SYDVKM. Trimming left V 6 bases short and J 6 bases short, with 15 bases between. The length of the CDR3 is 15 residues. CDR3 bases: TGTGCCAGCAGACCCCCCACAGGGAGTAATTCACCCCTCCACTTT. The encoded protein is CASRPPTGSNSPLHF.

V gene TRBV9 combines with J gene TRBJ1-2; D is ambiguous. This CDR3 is built from 12 residues. Germline-derived CDR1 and CDR2 are SGDLS and YYNGEE. Trimming stripped 2 bases from V and 6 bases from J, with 8 bases between. CDR3 sequence: CASSVTSNGYTF. The CDR3 nucleotides read TGTGCCAGCAGCGTCACATCGAATGGCTACACCTTC.

The chain links TRBV4-3 to TRBJ1-1; maybe TRBD1 (5 bases). The V gene lost 2 bases and the J gene lost 1 base, with 11 bases spanning the gap. This CDR3 contains 15 residues. Germline CDR1 is LGHNA and CDR2 is YSLEER. The CDR3 DNA follows: TGCGCCAGCAGCCAATGGGGGGGACCGAACACTGAAGCTTTCTTT. It is translated as CASSQWGGPNTEAFF.

The rearrangement links TRBV5-6 to TRBJ1-2, with D tentatively TRBD1 (6 bases). CDR1 SGHDT and CDR2 YYEEEE come from the germline V gene. Trimming shortened V by 1 base and J by 0 bases, and 10 bases separated the two germline ends. CDR3 size: 15 residues. The chain's CDR3 is CASSLTGIPNYGYTF. The CDR3 DNA is TGTGCCAGCAGCTTGACAGGGATCCCTAACTATGGCTACACCTTC.

V is TRBV9 and J is TRBJ2-5; the match to TRBD2 covers 9 bases. The junction had 7 bases not matched to a gene; V was cut back by 0 bases and J by 1 base. The CDR3 sequence is 17 residues long. In germline, CDR1 is SGDLS, CDR2 YYNGEE. The DNA for the CDR3 is TGTGCCAGCAGCGTAGATGGCGGGGGGGCCCCCCAAGAGACCCAGTACTTC. It yields the protein CASSVDGGGAPQETQYF.

The rearrangement uses TRBV4-1 and TRBJ2-5, with a possible D match to TRBD2 (5 bases). With 3 bases removed from V and 2 bases from J, the gap between germline ends came to 10 bases. The germline V gene has CDR1 MGHRA and CDR2 YSYEKL. The CDR3 length is 14 residues. The CDR3 protein is CASSQRRGQETQYF. CDR3 in DNA: TGCGCCAGCAGCCAGCGGAGAGGGCAAGAGACCCAGTACTTC.

The chain uses TRBV6-5 and TRBJ2-7; 8 positions agree with TRBD2. V was clipped by 4 bases and J by 4 bases; unmatched bases: 9. CDR3 length: 15 amino acids. Per the germline V gene, CDR1 is MNHEY and CDR2 is SVGAGI. In DNA form, the CDR3 reads TGTGCCAGCAGTTCCTCCCACCGGGGGGGGTACGAGCAGTACTTC. Protein sequence: CASSSSHRGGYEQYF.

The chain has TRBV9 and TRBJ2-2; 7 positions match TRBD2. The CDR3 has 15 residues. CDR1 and CDR2 (germline): SGDLS, YYNGEE. V shed 3 bases and J 5 bases; nucleotides not matched to a gene: 7. The CDR3 loop reads CASSARDYKTGELFF. DNA of the CDR3: TGTGCCAGCAGCGCCCGGGACTACAAGACCGGGGAGCTGTTTTTT. Looking up the rest from reference TRBV9 and TRBJ2-2 gives the full variable domain: DSGVTQTPKHLITATGQRVTLRCSPRSGDLSVYWYQQSLDQGLQFLIQYYNGEERAKGNILERFSAQQFPDLHSELNLSSLELGDSALYFCASSARDYKTGELFFGEGSRLTVL.

The chain carries TRBV10-1 and TRBJ2-2; D is possibly TRBD1 (6 bases). The germline V gene encodes CDR1 WNHNN and CDR2 SYGVQD (reference sequence). Between the trimmed V and J ends, which lost 7 bases and 3 bases, there was a span of 15 bases. The CDR3 contains 15 residues. CDR3 residues: CASTGDPGDTGELFF. In DNA form, the CDR3 reads TGCGCCAGCACAGGGGACCCTGGGGACACCGGGGAGCTGTTTTTT.

The chain couples TRBV5-1 to TRBJ1-1, with D hard to call. The V end lost 1 base, the J end lost 1 base, and 5 bases lay between the germline ends. Germline CDR1 reads SGHRS; CDR2 reads YFSETQ. The CDR3 runs to 13 residues. The CDR3 here is CASSLRRNTEAFF. For the CDR3, the DNA is TGCGCCAGCAGCTTGAGGAGGAACACTGAAGCTTTCTTT.

V usage is TRBV7-2 and J usage is TRBJ2-2; possible D gene TRBD2, 7 bases. The CDR3 runs 14 residues. Germline V gives CDR1 SGHTA, CDR2 FQGNSA. V shed 5 bases and J shed 8 bases, with 15 bases lying between them. CDR3: CASSSAGAWGELFF. The CDR3 DNA reads TGTGCCAGCAGCAGTGCGGGGGCGTGGGGGGAGCTGTTTTTT.

J is TRBJ2-7 and V is TRBV5-6, with 7 bases matching TRBD1. CDR3 length: 15 residues. Germline loops: CDR1 SGHDT, CDR2 YYEEEE. J gave up 4 bases and V 6 bases, and 13 bases lay outside the gene matches. CDR3 loop: CASTYLPEQGYEQYF. The CDR3 DNA sequence: TGTGCCAGCACCTACTTACCCGAACAGGGGTACGAGCAGTACTTC. The variable domain in full, completed from reference TRBV5-6 and TRBJ2-7, reads DAGVTQSPTHLIKTRGQQVTLRCSPKSGHDTVSWYQQALGQGPQFIFQYYEEEERQRGNFPDRFSGHQFPNYSSELNVNALLLGDSALYLCASTYLPEQGYEQYFGPGTRLTVT.

The chain has TRBV10-1 and TRBJ1-5; 8 bases match TRBD1. Trimming cost V 6 bases and J 1 base; bases outside gene matches: 5. CDR3 length: 15 amino acids. The germline CDR1 and CDR2 sequences are WNHNN and SYGVQD (reference sequence). The CDR3 DNA is TGCGCCAGCAGCTTTACAGGGGGGAGCAATCAGCCCCAGCATTTT. This gives the protein CASSFTGGSNQPQHF.

The J gene is TRBJ1-1, the V gene TRBV19; D is undetermined. The CDR3 runs 16 residues. The germline V gene encodes CDR1 LNHDA and CDR2 SQIVND (reference sequence). V lost 4 bases and J lost 1, with 16 bases in between. CDR3 protein: CASSKTLPRANTEAFF. Written as DNA, the CDR3 is TGTGCCAGTAGTAAAACCCTTCCAAGAGCGAACACTGAAGCTTTCTTT. The whole variable domain, remainder taken from reference TRBV19 and TRBJ1-1, is DGGITQSPKYLFRKEGQNVTLSCEQNLNHDAMYWYRQDPGQGLRLIYYSQIVNDFQKGDIAEGYSVSREKKESFPLTVTSAQKNPTAFYLCASSKTLPRANTEAFFGQGTRLTVV.

The genes are TRBV28 and TRBJ2-7; 8 bases line up with TRBD2. The ends lost 7 bases at V and 6 bases at J; junction bases unmatched: 11. The CDR3 sequence is 14 residues long. Germline V CDR1 and CDR2: MDHEN, SYDVKM. CDR3 protein: CASNRSGRGSEQYF. The CDR3 nucleotides are TGTGCCAGCAACCGAAGCGGGAGAGGGAGCGAGCAGTACTTC.

The rearrangement joins TRBV6-2 or TRBV6-3 to TRBJ2-1, with TRBD2 as a possible D gene (5 bases). V shed 6 bases and J shed 3 bases, with 9 bases lying between them. The CDR3 consists of 13 residues. Germline CDR1 reads MNHEY; CDR2 reads SVGEGT. The CDR3 is CASSRTGYNEQFF. The CDR3 bases are TGTGCCAGCAGCCGGACTGGCTACAATGAGCAGTTCTTC.

This sequence joins TRBV2 and TRBJ1-4, with 8 bases identical to TRBD1. The CDR3 runs to 16 residues. V dropped 3 bases and J dropped 7; count of bases not matched to a gene: 10. Germline CDR1 and CDR2: SNHLY and FYNNEI. The CDR3 is CASSEWATGAGEKLFF. Here the CDR3 DNA reads TGTGCCAGCAGTGAGTGGGCGACAGGGGCTGGTGAAAAACTGTTTTTT.

As to this clone: At the DNA level, this CDR3 is encoded by other sequences in the same sample as well. This chain connects TRBV2 to TRBJ2-7; D perhaps matches TRBD1 (5 bases). This CDR3 contains 12 residues. CDR1 is SNHLY and CDR2 is FYNNEI in the germline V gene. V lost 3 bases, J lost 4 bases, and 7 bases lay in between. CDR3 sequence reads: CASSEQGYEQYF. The CDR3 DNA is TGTGCCAGCAGTGAGCAGGGATACGAGCAGTACTTC.

This chain links TRBV7-2 with TRBJ2-7; 14 nucleotides match TRBD2. Germline-derived CDR1 and CDR2 are SGHTA and FQGNSA. The CDR3 consists of 17 residues. V gave up 3 bases and J gave up 9 bases; unmatched junction bases: 13. For the CDR3, the DNA is TGTGCCAGCAGCTTGGGACTAGCGGGAGCATCCGGGCCCGGGCAGTACTTC. Amino acids: CASSLGLAGASGPGQYF.

J is TRBJ2-3 and V is TRBV24-1; TRBD2 aligns across 9 bases. The CDR3 length is 19 residues. J was trimmed by 4 bases and V by 2 bases; bases with no gene match: 15. Germline CDR1 is KGHDR and CDR2 is SFDVKD. CDR3 region: CATSDSSPAGGGVADTQYF. CDR3 coding DNA: TGTGCCACCAGTGATTCGTCCCCAGCAGGCGGGGGGGTGGCAGATACGCAGTATTTT.

The chain joins TRBV18 to TRBJ2-7, with D tentatively TRBD2 (6 bases). Trimming cost V 6 bases and J 3 bases, with 18 bases left between them. The germline V gene encodes CDR1 KGHSH and CDR2 LQKENI. CDR3 length: 15 amino acids. The CDR3 reads CASSPLGLALYEQYF. CDR3 DNA sequence: TGTGCCAGCTCTCCTCTGGGACTCGCGCTCTACGAGCAGTACTTC.

The J gene is TRBJ1-1, the V gene TRBV7-8; D unresolved. Trimming took 5 bases from V and 0 from J, leaving 19 bases between them. Germline CDR1 reads SGHVS; CDR2 reads FQNEAQ. This CDR3 comprises 17 residues. The CDR3 DNA sequence: TGTGCCAGCAGCCCCATTGAGGGCAAGCCGTTGAACACTGAAGCTTTCTTT. Protein product: CASSPIEGKPLNTEAFF.

This clone was detected only a few times. V and J are TRBV18 and TRBJ2-2, with D possibly being TRBD1 (6 bases). Germline V CDR1 and CDR2: KGHSH, LQKENI. The CDR3 sequence is 15 residues long. V was trimmed by 2 bases and J by 6 bases, leaving 13 bases between them. The CDR3 spells CASSPIWGQPGELFF. The CDR3 DNA reads as TGTGCCAGCTCACCAATCTGGGGGCAGCCCGGGGAGCTGTTTTTT.

The gene calls are TRBV18 and TRBJ1-4; TRBD1 matches at 11 bases. V gave up 2 bases and J gave up 3 bases; unmatched junction bases: 14. CDR1 and CDR2 from the germline V gene are KGHSH and LQKENI. The CDR3 runs to 20 residues. As DNA, the CDR3 is TGTGCCAGCTCACCAAAACACACACGCGGACAGGGGGCGTCTAATGAAAAACTGTTTTTT. It encodes CASSPKHTRGQGASNEKLFF.

This clone was counted between two and nine times. V is TRBV24-1 and J is TRBJ2-7; a possible D gene is TRBD1 (6 bases). Germline V gene lookup returns CDR1 KGHDR and CDR2 SFDVKD. Trimming removed 9 bases from V and 2 bases from J, with 13 bases in between. This CDR3 contains 13 residues. The CDR3 nucleotides are TGTGCCACCGAGGACAGAATTACCTACGAGCAGTACTTC. Translating it yields CATEDRITYEQYF.

This clone occurred once. The chain employs TRBV30 and TRBJ1-3; D perhaps matches TRBD1 (5 bases). Trimming took 0 bases from V and 4 from J, leaving 16 bases between them. Germline V lookup: CDR1 GTSNPN, CDR2 SVGIG (reference sequence). The CDR3 runs to 16 residues. In DNA, the CDR3 is TGTGCCTGGAGTGTACTGGCGGGACTGGGGGGAAACACCATATATTTT. It encodes CAWSVLAGLGGNTIYF.

The chain has TRBV19 and TRBJ2-5, with a possible D match to TRBD2 (6 bases). The CDR3 is 15 residues long. Germline V gene lookup returns CDR1 LNHDA and CDR2 SQIVND (reference sequence). V was cut by 5 bases and J by 5 bases, with 18 bases left in between. Here the CDR3 reads CASSEPGLRQETQYF. The CDR3 DNA is TGTGCCAGTAGTGAACCGGGACTCCGTCAGGAGACCCAGTACTTC.

CDR3 loop: CASSRSRAGESLEQYF. The CDR3 DNA reads TGCGCCAGCAGTCGGTCCAGGGCGGGAGAATCCCTCGAGCAGTACTTC. The chain joins TRBV5-1 to TRBJ2-7; 7 bases are a match to TRBD2. The CDR3 covers 16 residues. The germline CDR1 and CDR2 sequences are SGHRS and YFSETQ. J was trimmed by 6 bases and V by 5 bases; bases with no gene match: 17.

V is TRBV3-1 (or the pseudogene TRBV3-2) and J is TRBJ2-1, with TRBD2 matching 13 bases. Per germline, CDR1 LGHDT and CDR2 YNNKEL (reference sequence). There are 16 residues in the CDR3. Germline trimming cut 2 bases from V and 7 bases from J; bases unmatched to any gene: 5. The CDR3 nucleotides read TGTGCCAGCAGCCAAAGGAGGACTAGCGGGAGTAATGAGCAGTTCTTC. Its protein is CASSQRRTSGSNEQFF.

In this sample, this clone turned up a few times. This chain joins TRBV2 and TRBJ2-5; TRBD1 agrees at 7 bases. Germline values: CDR1 SNHLY, CDR2 FYNNEI. Trimming removed 5 bases from V and 1 base from J; junction bases left unmatched: 1. CDR3 length: 13 amino acids. In nucleotides, the CDR3 is TGTGCCAGCAGTTGGGACAGCCAAGAGACCCAGTACTTC. Translation: CASSWDSQETQYF.